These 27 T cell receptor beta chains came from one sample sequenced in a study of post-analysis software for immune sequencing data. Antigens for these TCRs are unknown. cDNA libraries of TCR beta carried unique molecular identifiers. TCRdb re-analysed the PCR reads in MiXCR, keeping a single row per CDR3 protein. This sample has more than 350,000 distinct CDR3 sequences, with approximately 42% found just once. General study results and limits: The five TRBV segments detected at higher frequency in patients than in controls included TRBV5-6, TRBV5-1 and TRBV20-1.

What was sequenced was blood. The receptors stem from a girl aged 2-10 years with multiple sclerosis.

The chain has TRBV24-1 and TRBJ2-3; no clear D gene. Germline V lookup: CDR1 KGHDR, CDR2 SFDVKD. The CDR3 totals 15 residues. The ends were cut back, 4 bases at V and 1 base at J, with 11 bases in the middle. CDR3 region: CATSDPSVRTDTQYF. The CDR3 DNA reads TGTGCCACCAGTGACCCGTCCGTCCGCACAGATACGCAGTATTTT.

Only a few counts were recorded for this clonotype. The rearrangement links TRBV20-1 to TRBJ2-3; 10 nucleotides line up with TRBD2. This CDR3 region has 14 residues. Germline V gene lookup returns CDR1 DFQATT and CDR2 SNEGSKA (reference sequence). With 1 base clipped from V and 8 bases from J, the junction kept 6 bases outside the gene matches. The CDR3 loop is CSARVGLAKSTQYF. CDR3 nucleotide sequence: TGCAGTGCTAGAGTGGGACTAGCGAAGAGTACGCAGTATTTT.

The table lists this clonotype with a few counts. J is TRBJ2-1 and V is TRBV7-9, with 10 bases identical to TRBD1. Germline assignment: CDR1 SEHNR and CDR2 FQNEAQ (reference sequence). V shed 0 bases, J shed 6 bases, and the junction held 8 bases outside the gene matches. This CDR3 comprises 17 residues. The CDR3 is CASSLARFWTGGNEQFF. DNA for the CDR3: TGTGCCAGCAGCTTAGCCCGTTTCTGGACAGGGGGCAATGAGCAGTTCTTC.

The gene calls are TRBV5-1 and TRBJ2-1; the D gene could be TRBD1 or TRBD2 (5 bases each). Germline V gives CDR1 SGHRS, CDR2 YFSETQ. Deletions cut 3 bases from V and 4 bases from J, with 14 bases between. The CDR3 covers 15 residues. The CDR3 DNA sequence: TGCGCCAGCAGCTACCCGGGACCCCAATACAATGAGCAGTTCTTC. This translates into CASSYPGPQYNEQFF.

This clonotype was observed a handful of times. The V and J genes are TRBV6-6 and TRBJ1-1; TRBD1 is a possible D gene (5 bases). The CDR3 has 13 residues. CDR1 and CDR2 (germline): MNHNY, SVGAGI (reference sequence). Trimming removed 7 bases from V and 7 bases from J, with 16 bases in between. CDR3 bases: TGTGCCAGCACGTACCGGGACCGATATGAAGCTTTCTTT. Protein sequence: CASTYRDRYEAFF.

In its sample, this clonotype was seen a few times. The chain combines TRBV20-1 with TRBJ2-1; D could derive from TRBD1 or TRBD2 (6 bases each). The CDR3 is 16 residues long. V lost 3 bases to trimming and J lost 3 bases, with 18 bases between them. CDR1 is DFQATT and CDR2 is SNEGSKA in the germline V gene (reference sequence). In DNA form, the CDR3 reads TGCAGTGCTAGGGGCCGGGGGCTAGTGAACTACAATGAGCAGTTCTTC. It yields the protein CSARGRGLVNYNEQFF.

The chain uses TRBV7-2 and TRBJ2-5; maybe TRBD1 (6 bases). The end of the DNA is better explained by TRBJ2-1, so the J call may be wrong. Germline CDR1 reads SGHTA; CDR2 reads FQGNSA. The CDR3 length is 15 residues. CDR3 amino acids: CASSPPPGVGETQFF. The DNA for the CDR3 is TGTGCCAGCAGCCCCCCGCCAGGGGTTGGGGAGACCCAGTTCTTC.

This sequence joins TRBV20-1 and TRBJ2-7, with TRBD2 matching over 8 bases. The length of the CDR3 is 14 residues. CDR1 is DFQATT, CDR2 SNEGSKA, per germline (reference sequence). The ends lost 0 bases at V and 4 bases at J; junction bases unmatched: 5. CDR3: CSARDALADYEQYF. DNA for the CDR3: TGCAGTGCTAGAGATGCACTAGCGGATTACGAGCAGTACTTC.

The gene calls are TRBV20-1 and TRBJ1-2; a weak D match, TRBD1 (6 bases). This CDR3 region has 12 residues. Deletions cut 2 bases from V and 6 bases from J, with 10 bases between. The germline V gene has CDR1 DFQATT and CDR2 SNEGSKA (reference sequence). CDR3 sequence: CSARSNRDGYTF. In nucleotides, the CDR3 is TGCAGTGCTAGATCCAACAGGGATGGCTACACCTTC.

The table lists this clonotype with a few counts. The chain's CDR3 is CASSDVVTASGRWHEQFF. CDR3 in DNA: TGTGCCAGCAGTGATGTTGTCACGGCTAGCGGGAGGTGGCATGAGCAGTTCTTC. The chain has TRBV2 and TRBJ2-1; 11 nucleotides line up with TRBD2. From germline, CDR1 is SNHLY and CDR2 FYNNEI. V gave up 3 bases and J gave up 8 bases; unmatched junction bases: 15. The CDR3 has 18 amino acids.

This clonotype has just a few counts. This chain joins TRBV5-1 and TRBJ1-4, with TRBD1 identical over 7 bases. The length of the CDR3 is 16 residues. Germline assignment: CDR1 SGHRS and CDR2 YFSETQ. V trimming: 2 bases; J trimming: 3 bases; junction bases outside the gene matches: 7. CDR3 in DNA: TGCGCCAGCAGCTTCAAGGGACAGACCCCTAATGAAAAACTGTTTTTT. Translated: CASSFKGQTPNEKLFF.

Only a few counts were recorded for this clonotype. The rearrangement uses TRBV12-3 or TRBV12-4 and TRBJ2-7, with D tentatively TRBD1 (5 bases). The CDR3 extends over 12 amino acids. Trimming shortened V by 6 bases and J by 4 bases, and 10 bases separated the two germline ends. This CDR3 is CASSQGLYEQYF. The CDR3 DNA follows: TGTGCCAGCAGCCAGGGCCTTTACGAGCAGTACTTC.

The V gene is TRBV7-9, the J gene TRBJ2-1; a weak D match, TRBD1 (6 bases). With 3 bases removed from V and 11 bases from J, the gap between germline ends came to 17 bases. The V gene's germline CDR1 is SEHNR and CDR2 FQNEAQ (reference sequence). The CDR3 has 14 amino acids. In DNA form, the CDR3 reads TGTGCCAGCAGCTTGAGTCAGGGGCCGACTCAGCAGTTCTTC. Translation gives CASSLSQGPTQQFF.

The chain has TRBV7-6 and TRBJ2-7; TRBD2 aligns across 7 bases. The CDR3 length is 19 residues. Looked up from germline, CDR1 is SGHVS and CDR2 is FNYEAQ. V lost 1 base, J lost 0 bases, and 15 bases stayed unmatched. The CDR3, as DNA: TGTGCCAGCAGCTTAGTCGGGGGGTTGGAGGCCCCCCACTCCTACGAGCAGTACTTC. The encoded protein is CASSLVGGLEAPHSYEQYF. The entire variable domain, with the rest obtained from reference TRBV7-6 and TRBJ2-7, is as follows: GAGVSQSPRYKVTKRGQDVALRCDPISGHVSLYWYRQALGQGPEFLTYFNYEAQQDKSGLPNDRFSAERPEGSISTLTIQRTEQRDSAMYRCASSLVGGLEAPHSYEQYFGPGTRLTVT.

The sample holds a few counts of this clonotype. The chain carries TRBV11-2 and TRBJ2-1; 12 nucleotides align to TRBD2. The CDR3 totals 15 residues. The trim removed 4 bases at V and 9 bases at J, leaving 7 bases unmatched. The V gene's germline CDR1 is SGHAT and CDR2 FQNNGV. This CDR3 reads CASSYSSGRAPEQFF. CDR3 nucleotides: TGTGCCAGCAGCTATTCTAGCGGGAGGGCCCCTGAGCAGTTCTTC.

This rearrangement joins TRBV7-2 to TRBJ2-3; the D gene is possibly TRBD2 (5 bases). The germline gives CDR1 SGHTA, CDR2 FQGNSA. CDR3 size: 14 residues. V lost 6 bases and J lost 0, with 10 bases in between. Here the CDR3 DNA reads TGTGCCAGCAGACTAGGCATTAGCACAGATACGCAGTATTTT. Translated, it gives CASRLGISTDTQYF.

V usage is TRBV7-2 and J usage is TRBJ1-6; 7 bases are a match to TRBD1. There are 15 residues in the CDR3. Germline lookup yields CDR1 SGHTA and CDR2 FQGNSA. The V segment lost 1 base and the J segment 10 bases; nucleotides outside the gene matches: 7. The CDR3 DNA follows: TGTGCCAGCAGCTTAGGGTTCACAGGGGTATCACCCCTCCACTTT. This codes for CASSLGFTGVSPLHF.

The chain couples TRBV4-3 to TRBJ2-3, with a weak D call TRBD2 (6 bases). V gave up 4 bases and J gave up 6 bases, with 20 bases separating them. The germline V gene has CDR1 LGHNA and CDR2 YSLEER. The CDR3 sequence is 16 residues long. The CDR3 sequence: CASSRDRDFFTDTQYF. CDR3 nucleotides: TGCGCCAGCAGCCGAGATCGGGACTTTTTCACGGATACGCAGTATTTT.

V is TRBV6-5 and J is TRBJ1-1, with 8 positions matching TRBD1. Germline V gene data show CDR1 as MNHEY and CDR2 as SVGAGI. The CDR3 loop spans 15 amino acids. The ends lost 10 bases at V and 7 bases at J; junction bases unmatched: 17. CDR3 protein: CATRREQGARVEAFF. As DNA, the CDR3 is TGTGCCACACGGAGGGAGCAGGGGGCGCGTGTTGAAGCTTTCTTT.

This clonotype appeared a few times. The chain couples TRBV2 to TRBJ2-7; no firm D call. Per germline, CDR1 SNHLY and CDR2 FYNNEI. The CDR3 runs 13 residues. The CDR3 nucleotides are TGTGCTCAGAGCAATAGAGCCCGGTACGAGCAGTACTTC. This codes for CAQSNRARYEQYF.

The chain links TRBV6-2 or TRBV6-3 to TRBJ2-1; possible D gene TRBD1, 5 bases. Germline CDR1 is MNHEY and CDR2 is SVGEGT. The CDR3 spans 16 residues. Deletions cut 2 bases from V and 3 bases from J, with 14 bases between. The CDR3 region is CASSYGRVPFYNEQFF. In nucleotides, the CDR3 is TGTGCCAGCAGTTACGGCAGGGTGCCCTTCTACAATGAGCAGTTCTTC.

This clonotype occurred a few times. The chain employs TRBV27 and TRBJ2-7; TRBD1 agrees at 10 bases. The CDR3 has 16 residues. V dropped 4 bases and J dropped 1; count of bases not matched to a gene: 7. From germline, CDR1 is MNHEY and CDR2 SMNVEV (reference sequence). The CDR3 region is CASSSYRDRGSYEQYF. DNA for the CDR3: TGTGCCAGCAGTTCTTATCGGGACAGGGGATCCTACGAGCAGTACTTC.

CDR3 region: CSVDHYNEQFF. The DNA for the CDR3 is TGCAGCGTTGATCACTACAATGAGCAGTTCTTC. The chain links TRBV29-1 to TRBJ2-1; D is unclear. Trimming cost V 3 bases and J 3 bases, with 3 bases left between them. The CDR3 has 11 residues. The germline V gene has CDR1 SQVTM and CDR2 ANQGSEA.

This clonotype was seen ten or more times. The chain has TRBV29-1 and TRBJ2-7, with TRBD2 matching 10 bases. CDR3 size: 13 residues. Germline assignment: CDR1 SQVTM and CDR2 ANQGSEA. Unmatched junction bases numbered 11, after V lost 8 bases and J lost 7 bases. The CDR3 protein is CSTGSVAGGEQYF. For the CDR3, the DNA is TGCAGCACGGGCTCGGTAGCGGGGGGTGAGCAGTACTTC.

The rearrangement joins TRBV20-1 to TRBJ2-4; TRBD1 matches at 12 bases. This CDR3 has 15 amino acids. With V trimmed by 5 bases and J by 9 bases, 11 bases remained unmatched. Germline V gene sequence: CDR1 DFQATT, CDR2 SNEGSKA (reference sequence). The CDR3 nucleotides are TGCAGTGCTCCTCCACCGGGACAGGGGGCTGGCATTCAGTACTTC. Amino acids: CSAPPPGQGAGIQYF.

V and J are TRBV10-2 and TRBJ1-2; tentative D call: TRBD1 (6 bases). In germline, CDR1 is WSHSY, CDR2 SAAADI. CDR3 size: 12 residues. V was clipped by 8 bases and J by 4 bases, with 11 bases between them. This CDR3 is CASGKTGYGYTF. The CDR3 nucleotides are TGCGCCAGCGGTAAGACAGGCTATGGCTACACCTTC.

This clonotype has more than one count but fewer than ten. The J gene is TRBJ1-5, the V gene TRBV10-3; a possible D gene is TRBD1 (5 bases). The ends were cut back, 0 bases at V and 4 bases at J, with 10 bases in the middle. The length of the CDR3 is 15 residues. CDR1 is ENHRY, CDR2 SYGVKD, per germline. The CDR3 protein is CAISESATANQPQHF. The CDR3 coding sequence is TGTGCCATCAGTGAGTCGGCGACAGCTAATCAGCCCCAGCATTTT.